This record concerns one T cell receptor (beta chain) sequence. The antigen remains unidentified. This may arise from a read error, as a much more abundant clone is one base away. The CDR3 has 16 amino acids. V shed 1 base, J shed 4 bases, and the junction held 8 bases outside the gene matches. Germline V gives CDR1 SQVTM, CDR2 ANQGSEA. Prepared libraries of TCR beta cDNA carried unique molecular identifiers. One entry per CDR3 protein results from TCRdb running MiXCR on the PCR reads. The sample lists hundreds of thousands of distinct CDR3 sequences, approximately 30% occurring once. This record belongs to a study of post-analysis software for immune sequencing data. Regarding the study as a whole: Samples from one preparation batch, clustered by F measure, grouped strongly together. People with multiple sclerosis had a significantly lower normalized Chao1 diversity than controls did. Controls had lower frequencies than patients of five or six TRBV segments, which included TRBV5-6, TRBV5-1 and TRBV20-1.

This clonotype was obtained from a girl between 10 and 17 years old with multiple sclerosis. The rearrangement links TRBV29-1 to TRBJ2-5, with 11 bases fitting TRBD2. Sequenced material: blood. The chain's CDR3 is CSVEGGLAAYLETQYF. The DNA of the CDR3 is TGCAGCGTTGAAGGGGGACTAGCGGCGTACCTAGAGACCCAGTACTTC.